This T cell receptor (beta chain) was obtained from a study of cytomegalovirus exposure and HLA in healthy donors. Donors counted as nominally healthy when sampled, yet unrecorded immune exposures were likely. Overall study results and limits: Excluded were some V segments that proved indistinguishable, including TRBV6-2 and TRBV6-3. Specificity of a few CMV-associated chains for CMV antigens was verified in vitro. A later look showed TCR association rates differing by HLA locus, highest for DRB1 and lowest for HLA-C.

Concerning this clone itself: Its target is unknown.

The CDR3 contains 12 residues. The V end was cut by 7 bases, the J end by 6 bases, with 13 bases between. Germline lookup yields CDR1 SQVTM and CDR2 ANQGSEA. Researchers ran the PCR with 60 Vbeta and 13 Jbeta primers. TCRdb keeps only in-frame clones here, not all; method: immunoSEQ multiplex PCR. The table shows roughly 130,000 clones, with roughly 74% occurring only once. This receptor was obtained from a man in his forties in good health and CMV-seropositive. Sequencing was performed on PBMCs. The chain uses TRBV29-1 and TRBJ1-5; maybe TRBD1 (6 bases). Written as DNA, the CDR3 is TGCAGCGCGGGAGGGGGTGGTCAGCCCCAGCATTTT. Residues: CSAGGGGQPQHF.